This is a list of T cell receptor beta chains from one sample in a study of metastatic and nonmetastatic thyroid tumors. TCRdb re-called the PCR reads via MiXCR. The repertoire has about 62,000 clones, roughly 4.1% of them found once; the top ten carry about 20%. The sequencing input was blood. These TCRs come from a female donor with papillary thyroid cancer or a benign thyroid nodule (not recorded which). Some clones in this sample may be carry-over from other donors' samples. CDR3s include the opening cysteine and the closing phenylalanine or tryptophan. The D gene is left open where the match is weak. Size is omitted from some rows. Given values are once, few, many or a class for expanded clones.

J | D | V | size | DNA | CDR3
TRBJ2-3 | - | TRBV30 | many | TGTGCCTGGAAGAAGGTATATACGCAGTATTTT | CAWKKVYTQYF
TRBJ1-4 | - | TRBV7-9 | many | TGTGCCAGCGAGACGGGTCGGGGAGGTAATGAAAAACTGTTTTTT | CASETGRGGNEKLFF
TRBJ2-7 | TRBD1 | TRBV20-1 | - | TGCAGTGCCACCGGGACAGCGTCCTACGAGCAGTACTTC | CSATGTASYEQYF
TRBJ1-5 | TRBD1 | TRBV7-2 | - | TGTGCCAGCAGCTTAGGGGGACAGGGGGCTGAGCCCCAGCATTTT | CASSLGGQGAEPQHF
TRBJ2-1 | TRBD2 | TRBV6-1 | many | TGTGCCAGCATTGCGGGAGGAGGGGATGAGCAGTTCTTC | CASIAGGGDEQFF
TRBJ2-7 | - | TRBV28 | many | TGTGCCAGCAGTCCCCCGGTAGGTCGGGGGCCGTCCTACGAGCAGTACTTC | CASSPPVGRGPSYEQYF
TRBJ2-3 | - | TRBV12-3/TRBV12-4 | many | TGTGCCAGCACCAGACGAGCGGTATCGAGCACAGATACGCAGTATTTT | CASTRRAVSSTDTQYF
TRBJ2-7 | TRBD1 | TRBV28 | few | TGTGCCAGCAGACAAAATACAGGGGGCAGCACCAACGAGCAGTACTTC | CASRQNTGGSTNEQYF
TRBJ2-2 | TRBD1 | TRBV7-8 | many | TGTGCCAGCAGCCCACGGACAGGGTACACCGGGGAGCTGTTTTTT | CASSPRTGYTGELFF
TRBJ2-7 | TRBD1 | TRBV2 | many | TGTGCCAGCAGTGAGGAAGACAGGGGACCGTACGAGCAGTACTTC | CASSEEDRGPYEQYF
TRBJ2-1 | TRBD2 | TRBV2 | many | TGTGCCAGCAGTGACTGGAAGCGGGAGAACAATGAGCAGTTCTTC | CASSDWKRENNEQFF
TRBJ1-1 | TRBD1 | TRBV5-4 | many | TGTGCCAGCAGCTCTAAGGACAGGACGACTGAAGCTTTCTTT | CASSSKDRTTEAFF
TRBJ2-7 | TRBD2 | TRBV19 | few | TGTGCCAGTACCCAGCCTAGCGGGAGTTTCAATGAGCAGTACTTC | CASTQPSGSFNEQYF
TRBJ1-5 | - | TRBV19 | few | TGTGCCAGTATACCACCAGGTGAATACAATCATCCCCAGCATTTT | CASIPPGEYNHPQHF
TRBJ1-6 | - | TRBV12-3/TRBV12-4 | few | TGTGCCAGCAGTTTATACGACGGGACGGGATTTAATTCACCCCTCCACTTT | CASSLYDGTGFNSPLHF
TRBJ2-5 | TRBD2 | TRBV7-8 | many | TGTGCCAGCAGCTTAAGGGCTAGCGGGGCCCGGGACACCCAGTACTTC | CASSLRASGARDTQYF